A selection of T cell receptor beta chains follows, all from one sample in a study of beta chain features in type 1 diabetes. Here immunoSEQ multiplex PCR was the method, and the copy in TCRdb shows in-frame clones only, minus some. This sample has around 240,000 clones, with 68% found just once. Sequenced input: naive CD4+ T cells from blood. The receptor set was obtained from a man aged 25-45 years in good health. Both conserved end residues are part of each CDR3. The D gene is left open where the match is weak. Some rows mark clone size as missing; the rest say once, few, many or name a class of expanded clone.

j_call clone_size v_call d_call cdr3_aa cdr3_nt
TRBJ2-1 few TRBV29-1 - CSVVLADEQFF TGCAGCGTTGTACTAGCAGATGAGCAGTTCTTC
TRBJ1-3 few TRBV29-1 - CSVETGNTIYF TGCAGCGTTGAAACTGGAAACACCATATATTTT
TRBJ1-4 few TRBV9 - CASSVVDNGNEKLFF TGTGCCAGCAGCGTAGTTGACAATGGCAATGAAAAACTGTTTTTT
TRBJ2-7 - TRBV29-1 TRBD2 CSAGTRLHEQYF TGCAGCGCCGGGACTAGGCTTCACGAGCAGTACTTC
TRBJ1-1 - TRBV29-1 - CSVELRQALNTEAFF TGCAGCGTTGAGCTTAGACAGGCCCTGAACACTGAAGCTTTCTTT
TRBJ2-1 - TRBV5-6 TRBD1 CASSLPGGAGNEQFF TGTGCCAGCAGCTTACCAGGGGGCGCCGGCAATGAGCAGTTCTTC
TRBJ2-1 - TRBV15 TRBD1 CATSSRGGRRGYNEQFF TGTGCCACCAGCTCCCGAGGCGGACGCAGGGGGTACAATGAGCAGTTCTTC
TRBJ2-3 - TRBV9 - CASAIGFSTDTQYF TGTGCCAGCGCTATAGGCTTTAGTACAGATACGCAGTATTTT
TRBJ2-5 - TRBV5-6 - CASSLFGVRIGGVKTQYF TGTGCCAGCAGCTTGTTTGGAGTCAGGATTGGGGGAGTGAAGACCCAGTACTTC
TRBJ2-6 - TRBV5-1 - CASSESGANVLTF TGCGCCAGCAGCGAATCTGGGGCCAACGTCCTGACTTTC